These 26 T cell receptor beta chains came from one sample sequenced in a study of T cell repertoires in cytomegalovirus infection. TCRdb ran MiXCR on the reads and lists one entry per CDR3 protein. The table records roughly 990,000 distinct CDR3 sequences, 25% to 40% of them present only once. No antigen has been identified for these receptors. The material was cultured CD8+ T cells from PBMCs, obtained from culture after CMV antigen stimulation. The source is a human donor in good health (CMV status not recorded). Some clones in this sample may be carry-over from other donors' samples.

This clonotype came up a few times. This chain uses TRBV6-1 with TRBJ1-1; D remains unclear. Trimming took off 8 bases at V and 1 base at J, with 11 bases between the two ends. The CDR3 loop spans 13 amino acids. The germline V gene encodes CDR1 MNHNS and CDR2 SASEGT. The CDR3 region has the DNA TGTGCCAGCGGGCTGACGAGGAACACTGAAGCTTTCTTT. Residues: CASGLTRNTEAFF.

This clonotype came up many times. Its ends do not fully match the called genes, so a read error is possible. The chain uses TRBV7-7 and TRBJ2-3; 7 bases align to TRBD2. Germline CDR1 is SSHAT and CDR2 is FNYEAQ (reference sequence). This CDR3 contains 14 residues. Written as DNA, the CDR3 is TGTGCTAGCAGCCCTGGGGGGGGAGAAGATACGCAGTATTTT. Protein product: CASSPGGGEDTQYF.

The genes are TRBV5-6 and TRBJ1-6, with 11 bases fitting TRBD1. The V gene end was trimmed by 4 bases and the J gene end by 9 bases; junction bases not matched to a gene: 6. This CDR3 has 15 residues. Germline V CDR1 and CDR2: SGHDT, YYEEEE. The CDR3 region is CASSQGQGASSPLHF. The CDR3 DNA is TGTGCCAGCAGCCAAGGACAGGGGGCTTCTTCACCCCTCCACTTT.

This clonotype occurred a few times. This sequence joins TRBV7-9 and TRBJ2-2, with 11 bases matching TRBD1. J lost 3 bases, V lost 6 bases, and 9 bases had no gene match. Germline-derived CDR1 and CDR2 are SEHNR and FQNEAQ (reference sequence). CDR3 length: 17 residues. The CDR3 loop is CASRGQGAPDDTGELFF. CDR3 nucleotide sequence: TGTGCCAGCAGAGGACAGGGGGCTCCGGACGACACCGGGGAGCTGTTTTTT.

This clonotype was seen a handful of times. The chain couples TRBV6-6 to TRBJ1-1; D perhaps matches TRBD1 (6 bases). The V and J ends lost 4 bases and 0 bases respectively, with 12 bases between them. The CDR3 runs to 15 residues. Germline-derived CDR1 and CDR2 are MNHNY and SVGAGI (reference sequence). The CDR3 sequence: CASSWEGEMNTEAFF. CDR3 bases: TGTGCCAGCAGTTGGGAGGGGGAAATGAACACTGAAGCTTTCTTT.

The chain joins TRBV27 to TRBJ2-2; D perhaps matches TRBD1 (7 bases). V dropped 6 bases and J dropped 4 bases, with 30 bases sitting between them. The CDR3 sequence is 20 residues long. The V gene's germline CDR1 is MNHEY and CDR2 SMNVEV (reference sequence). CDR3 bases: TGTGCCAGCAGCTCCGGTGCAGTGACAGGGAAGGAGGGGATCACCGGGGAGCTGTTTTTT. It specifies CASSSGAVTGKEGITGELFF.

The rearrangement joins TRBV12-5 to TRBJ2-1; D remains ambiguous. V shed 1 base and J shed 0 bases, with 10 bases lying between them. The CDR3 loop spans 16 amino acids. Germline CDR1 and CDR2: LGHNT and FRNRAP. The CDR3 region is CASGLEGYSSYNEQFF. CDR3 sequence (DNA): TGTGCTAGTGGTTTGGAAGGATATAGCTCCTACAATGAGCAGTTCTTC.

The chain has TRBV6-5 and TRBJ1-2, with D maybe TRBD1 (6 bases). This CDR3 has 18 amino acids. V gave up 2 bases and J gave up 0 bases, with 19 bases separating them. Per germline, CDR1 MNHEY and CDR2 SVGAGI. This CDR3 is CASSYRGHYREANYGYTF. The CDR3 DNA reads as TGTGCCAGCAGTTACCGAGGGCACTACAGGGAAGCTAACTATGGCTACACCTTC.

This sequence joins TRBV12-3 or TRBV12-4 and TRBJ1-4; D is possibly TRBD1 (6 bases). The CDR3 runs to 14 residues. Trimming stripped 6 bases from V and 6 bases from J, with 14 bases between. The CDR3 here is CASSPTGPYEKLFF. In nucleotides, the CDR3 is TGTGCCAGCAGCCCGACAGGACCTTATGAAAAACTGTTTTTT.

V usage is TRBV12-3 or TRBV12-4 and J usage is TRBJ2-2; D is undetermined. This CDR3 contains 15 residues. V lost 3 bases to trimming and J lost 5 bases, with 13 bases between them. The CDR3 loop reads CASSFIVGGTGELFF. The CDR3 DNA sequence: TGTGCCAGCAGTTTTATTGTAGGCGGTACCGGGGAGCTGTTTTTT.

The rearrangement links TRBV7-6 to TRBJ2-3, with 9 positions matching TRBD2. Germline loops: CDR1 SGHVS, CDR2 FNYEAQ. The length of the CDR3 is 20 residues. Trimming cost V 5 bases and J 2 bases; bases outside gene matches: 20. The CDR3 DNA reads as TGTGCCAGCAGCCTCGAGGTGGTAGGATTTAGCGGGAGTTCCACAGATACGCAGTATTTT. Translating it yields CASSLEVVGFSGSSTDTQYF.

The chain couples TRBV7-9 to TRBJ2-5, with D uncertain. Germline values: CDR1 SEHNR, CDR2 FQNEAQ (reference sequence). The CDR3 sequence is 14 residues long. Trimming removed 1 base from V and 7 bases from J, with 13 bases in between. The CDR3 protein is CASSLVTAEATQYF. The CDR3 DNA reads TGTGCCAGCAGCTTAGTTACGGCAGAGGCGACCCAGTACTTC.

This clonotype was counted a few times. This sequence joins TRBV27 and TRBJ1-1; no firm D call. Per germline, CDR1 MNHEY and CDR2 SMNVEV (reference sequence). V gave up 5 bases and J gave up 8 bases, with 12 bases separating them. This CDR3 region has 12 residues. The CDR3 reads CASSNGGLEAFF. DNA for the CDR3: TGTGCCAGCAGTAACGGAGGTTTGGAAGCTTTCTTT.

This chain uses TRBV7-6 with TRBJ2-2; D remains ambiguous. Trimming shortened V by 1 base and J by 4 bases, and 7 bases separated the two germline ends. Germline CDR1 is SGHVS and CDR2 is FNYEAQ. CDR3 length equals 14 residues. The CDR3 coding sequence is TGTGCCAGCAGCTTAGATAGGACCACCGGGGAGCTGTTTTTT. This codes for CASSLDRTTGELFF.

Only a few counts were recorded for this clonotype. V and J are TRBV4-2 and TRBJ1-3; D is uncertain. Germline CDR1 is LGHNA and CDR2 is YNFKEQ. V lost 3 bases to trimming and J lost 0 bases, with 12 bases between them. The CDR3 has 16 residues. Here the CDR3 DNA reads TGTGCCAGCAGCCAGGGCACAAAAAGCTCTGGAAACACCATATATTTT. Translated: CASSQGTKSSGNTIYF.

This clonotype was detected only a few times. The J gene is TRBJ2-1, the V gene TRBV5-6, with 10 bases fitting TRBD1. This CDR3 has 16 amino acids. CDR1 and CDR2 from the germline V gene are SGHDT and YYEEEE. After removal of 4 bases from V and 0 bases from J, the junction contained 4 bases not matched to a gene. As DNA, the CDR3 is TGTGCCAGCAGCGGGGGACAGGGGAGCTCCTACAATGAGCAGTTCTTC. Translation gives CASSGGQGSSYNEQFF.

J is TRBJ2-7 and V is TRBV2; the D is unclear. The germline CDR1 and CDR2 sequences are SNHLY and FYNNEI. V lost 7 bases and J 2 bases, leaving 9 bases between the germline ends. The CDR3 length is 12 residues. The CDR3 nucleotides are TGTGCCAGCAAGCCGGCCCCCTACGAGCAGTACTTC. Amino acids: CASKPAPYEQYF.

The chain couples TRBV15 to TRBJ1-5; the D is unclear. Germline values: CDR1 LNHNV, CDR2 YYDKDF (reference sequence). This CDR3 is 13 amino acids long. V gave up 1 base and J gave up 5 bases, with 6 bases separating them. The CDR3: CATSRVTDQPQHF. The CDR3 nucleotides read TGTGCCACCAGCAGAGTCACGGATCAGCCCCAGCATTTT.

This clonotype was detected a few times. The CDR3 is CASSEGGGNEQFF. In nucleotides, the CDR3 is TGTGCCAGCTCCGAAGGAGGGGGCAATGAGCAGTTCTTC. The chain joins TRBV7-9 to TRBJ2-1; D might be TRBD1 or TRBD2, each matching 6 bases. V gave up 8 bases and J gave up 6 bases, with 14 bases separating them. The CDR3 sequence is 13 residues long. The germline V gene encodes CDR1 SEHNR and CDR2 FQNEAQ (reference sequence).

This clonotype has a count of ten or more. The J gene is TRBJ2-1, the V gene TRBV7-9; TRBD2 aligns across 7 bases. With 2 bases clipped from V and 3 bases from J, the junction kept 13 bases outside the gene matches. The CDR3 has 18 residues. The germline gives CDR1 SEHNR, CDR2 FQNEAQ (reference sequence). The CDR3 loop reads CASSLKFSASGLYNEQFF. The CDR3 DNA reads TGTGCCAGCAGCTTAAAATTCTCGGCTAGCGGTCTCTACAATGAGCAGTTCTTC.

The chain is built from TRBV14 and TRBJ1-1; D is ambiguous. Trimming removed 0 bases from V and 0 bases from J, with 11 bases in between. The germline V gene encodes CDR1 SGHDN and CDR2 FVKESK. The CDR3 spans 16 residues. CDR3 DNA: TGTGCCAGCAGCCAAGACAGAAGACACCTGAACACTGAAGCTTTCTTT. Its translation: CASSQDRRHLNTEAFF.

This chain joins TRBV5-6 and TRBJ2-2; no definite D call. The CDR3 is 15 amino acids. The germline V and J ends were trimmed by 4 bases and 1 base, with 11 bases remaining between them. Germline CDR1 reads SGHDT; CDR2 reads YYEEEE. In DNA form, the CDR3 reads TGTGCCAGCAGCCCCGTCCCCTTGAACACCGGGGAGCTGTTTTTT. Its protein product is CASSPVPLNTGELFF.

This clonotype was counted only a few times. V is TRBV15 and J is TRBJ2-2; no reliable D call. This CDR3 comprises 15 residues. Germline V gene sequence: CDR1 LNHNV, CDR2 YYDKDF (reference sequence). Trimming cost V 0 bases and J 1 base, with 6 bases left between them. The CDR3 protein is CATSRESWNTGELFF. The CDR3 DNA sequence: TGTGCCACCAGCAGAGAATCATGGAACACCGGGGAGCTGTTTTTT.

The chain joins TRBV7-3 to TRBJ2-1, with 7 nucleotides matching TRBD1. This CDR3 is built from 13 residues. J was trimmed by 7 bases and V by 2 bases; bases with no gene match: 2. Germline assignment: CDR1 SGHTA and CDR2 FQGTGA. DNA for the CDR3: TGTGCCAGCAGCTTAGACAGGGCGAATGAGCAGTTCTTC. As protein: CASSLDRANEQFF.

The J gene is TRBJ2-2, the V gene TRBV2; TRBD2 matches 7 bases. CDR1 SNHLY and CDR2 FYNNEI come from the germline V gene. The V segment lost 8 bases and the J segment 4 bases; nucleotides outside the gene matches: 4. CDR3 length equals 13 residues. The CDR3: CASGEGATGELFF. In DNA form, the CDR3 reads TGTGCCAGCGGGGAGGGAGCCACCGGGGAGCTGTTTTTT.

The V and J genes are TRBV27 and TRBJ1-6; TRBD1 matches at 7 bases. CDR3 size: 14 residues. The V gene's germline CDR1 is MNHEY and CDR2 SMNVEV (reference sequence). The V segment lost 7 bases and the J segment 6 bases; nucleotides outside the gene matches: 6. CDR3 nucleotides: TGTGCCAGCAAAGGAGGGACAGCTAATTCACCCCTCCACTTT. Amino acid sequence: CASKGGTANSPLHF.